The text below deals with one TCR beta chain. No antigen is known for it. These data are taken from a study of OX40 agonist ivuxolimab in advanced cancers. Turning to the study itself: Eligibility admitted prior anti-PD-1, anti-PD-L1 or anti-CTLA-4 therapy; around 41% had some. General study points: In the expanded peripheral T cells, antigen specificity was never determined. Partly responding patients at 0.1-3.0 mg/kg showed some of the smallest clonal expansion. Expanded clones belonging to CD8+ T cells outnumbered, on average, those of CD4+.

Profiled with immunoSEQ multiplex PCR; TCRdb holds only in-frame clones, not every one. The sample has about 84,000 clones; roughly nine tenths are singletons. Specimen: CD4+ or CD8+ T cells sorted from blood, collected in a trial of the OX40 agonist ivuxolimab. The sequence came from an adult with an advanced solid tumor such as melanoma, head and neck, liver or kidney cancer.

The CDR3 DNA reads TGTGCCAGCGTAGCGGGCCGCCCACCCTACGAGCAGTACTTC. Amino acids: CASVAGRPPYEQYF. J is TRBJ2-5 and V is TRBV5-8; 7 nucleotides agree with TRBD2. The closer fit of TRBJ2-7 to the DNA end suggests the J call may be wrong. In germline, CDR1 is SGHTS, CDR2 YDEGEE. The CDR3 totals 14 residues.